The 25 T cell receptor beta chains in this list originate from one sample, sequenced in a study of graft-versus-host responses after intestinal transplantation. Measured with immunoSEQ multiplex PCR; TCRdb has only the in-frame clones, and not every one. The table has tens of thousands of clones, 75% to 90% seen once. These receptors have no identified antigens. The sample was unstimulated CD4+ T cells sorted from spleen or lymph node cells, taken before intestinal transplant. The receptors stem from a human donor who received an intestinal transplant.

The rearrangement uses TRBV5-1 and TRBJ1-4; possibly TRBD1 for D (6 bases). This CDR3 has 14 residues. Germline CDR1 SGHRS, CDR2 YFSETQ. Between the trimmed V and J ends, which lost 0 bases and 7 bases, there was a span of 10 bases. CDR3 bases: TGCGCCAGCAGCTTGGCGGGGGGCCCTGAAAAACTGTTTTTT. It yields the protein CASSLAGGPEKLFF. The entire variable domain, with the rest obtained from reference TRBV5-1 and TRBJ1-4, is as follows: KAGVTQTPRYLIKTRGQQVTLSCSPISGHRSVSWYQQTPGQGLQFLFEYFSETQRNKGNFPGRFSGRQFSNSRSEMNVSTLELGDSALYLCASSLAGGPEKLFFGSGTQLSVL.

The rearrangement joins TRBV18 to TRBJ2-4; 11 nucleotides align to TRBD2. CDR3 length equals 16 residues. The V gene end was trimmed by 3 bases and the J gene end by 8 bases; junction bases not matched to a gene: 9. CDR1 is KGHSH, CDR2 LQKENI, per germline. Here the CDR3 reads CASSPRLAGSQDIQYF. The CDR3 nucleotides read TGTGCCAGCTCACCCCGACTAGCGGGGAGCCAAGACATTCAGTACTTC.

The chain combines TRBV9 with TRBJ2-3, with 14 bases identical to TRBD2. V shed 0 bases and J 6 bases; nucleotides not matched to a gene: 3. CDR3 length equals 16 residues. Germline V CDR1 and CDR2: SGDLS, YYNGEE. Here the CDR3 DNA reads TGTGCCAGCAGCGTAGGACTAGCGGGGGGGAGCGATACGCAGTATTTT. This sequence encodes CASSVGLAGGSDTQYF.

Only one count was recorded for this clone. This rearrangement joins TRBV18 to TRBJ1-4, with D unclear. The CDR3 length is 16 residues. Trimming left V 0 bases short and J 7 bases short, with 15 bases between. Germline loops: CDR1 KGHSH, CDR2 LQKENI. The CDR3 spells CASSPPFTGGSEKLFF. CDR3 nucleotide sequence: TGTGCCAGCTCACCACCGTTTACGGGAGGGAGTGAAAAACTGTTTTTT.

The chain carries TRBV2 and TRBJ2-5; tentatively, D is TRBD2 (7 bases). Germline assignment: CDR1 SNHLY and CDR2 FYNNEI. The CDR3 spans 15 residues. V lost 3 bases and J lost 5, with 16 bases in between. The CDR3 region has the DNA TGTGCCAGCAGTGAGGGCGGCAGGGGAGGGGAGACCCAGTACTTC. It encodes CASSEGGRGGETQYF.

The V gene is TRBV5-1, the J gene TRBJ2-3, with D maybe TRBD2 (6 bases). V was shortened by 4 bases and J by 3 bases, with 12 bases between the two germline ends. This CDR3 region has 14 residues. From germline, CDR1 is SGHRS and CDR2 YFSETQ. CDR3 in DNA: TGCGCCAGCAGCGCTAGACTAGTGACAGATACGCAGTATTTT. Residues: CASSARLVTDTQYF.

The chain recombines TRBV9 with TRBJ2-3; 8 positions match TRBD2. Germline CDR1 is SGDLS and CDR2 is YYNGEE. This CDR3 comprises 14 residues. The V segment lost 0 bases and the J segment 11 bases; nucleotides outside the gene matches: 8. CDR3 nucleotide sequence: TGTGCCAGCAGCGTAGACCGGGGGGGCGAGCGGCAGTATTTT. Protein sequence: CASSVDRGGERQYF. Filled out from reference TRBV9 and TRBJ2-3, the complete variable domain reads DSGVTQTPKHLITATGQRVTLRCSPRSGDLSVYWYQQSLDQGLQFLIQYYNGEERAKGNILERFSAQQFPDLHSELNLSSLELGDSALYFCASSVDRGGERQYFGPGTRLTVL.

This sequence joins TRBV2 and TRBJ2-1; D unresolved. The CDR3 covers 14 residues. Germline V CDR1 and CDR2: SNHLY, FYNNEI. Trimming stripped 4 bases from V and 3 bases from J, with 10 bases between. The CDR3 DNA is TGTGCCAGCAGTGGTATTACGGTCTACAATGAGCAGTTCTTC. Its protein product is CASSGITVYNEQFF.

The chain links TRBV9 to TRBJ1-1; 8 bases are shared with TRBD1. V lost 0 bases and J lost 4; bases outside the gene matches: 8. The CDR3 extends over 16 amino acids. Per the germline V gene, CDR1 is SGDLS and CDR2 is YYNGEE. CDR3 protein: CASSVEAAGGFTEAFF. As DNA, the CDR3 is TGTGCCAGCAGCGTAGAGGCCGCAGGGGGCTTCACTGAAGCTTTCTTT.

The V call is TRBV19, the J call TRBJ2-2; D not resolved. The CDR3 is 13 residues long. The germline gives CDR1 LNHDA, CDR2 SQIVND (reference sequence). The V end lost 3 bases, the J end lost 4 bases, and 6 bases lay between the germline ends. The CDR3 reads CASSIFGTGELFF. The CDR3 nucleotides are TGTGCCAGTAGTATCTTCGGCACCGGGGAGCTGTTTTTT.

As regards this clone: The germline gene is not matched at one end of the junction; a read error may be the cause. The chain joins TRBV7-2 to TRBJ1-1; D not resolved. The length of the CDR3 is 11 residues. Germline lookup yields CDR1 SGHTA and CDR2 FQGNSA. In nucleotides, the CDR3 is TGTGCCAGCGGCTTAGTGCGTGAAGCTTTCTTT. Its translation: CASGLVREAFF. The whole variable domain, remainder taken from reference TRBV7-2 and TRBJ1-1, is GAGVSQSPSNKVTEKGKDVELRCDPISGHTALYWYRQSLGQGLEFLIYFQGNSAPDKSGLPSDRFSAERTGGSVSTLTIQRTQQEDSAVYLCASGLVREAFFGQGTRLTVV.

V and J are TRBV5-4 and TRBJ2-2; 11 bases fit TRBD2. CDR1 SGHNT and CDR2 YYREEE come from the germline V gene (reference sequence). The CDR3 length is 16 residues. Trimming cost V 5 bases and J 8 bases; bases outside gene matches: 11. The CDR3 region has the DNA TGTGCCAGCAGGCGGGGACTAGCGGCCCTGGGGGGGGAGCTGTTTTTT. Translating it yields CASRRGLAALGGELFF.

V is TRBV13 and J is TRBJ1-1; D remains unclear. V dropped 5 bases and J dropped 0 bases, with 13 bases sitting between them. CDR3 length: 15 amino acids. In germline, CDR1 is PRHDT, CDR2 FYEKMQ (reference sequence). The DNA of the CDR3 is TGTGCCAGCAGCCCCGCAGCTAGCATGAACACTGAAGCTTTCTTT. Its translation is CASSPAASMNTEAFF.

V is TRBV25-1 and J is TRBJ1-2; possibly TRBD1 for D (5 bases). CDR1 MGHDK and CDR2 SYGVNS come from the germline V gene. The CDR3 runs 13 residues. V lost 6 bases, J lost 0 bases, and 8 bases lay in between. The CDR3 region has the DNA TGTGCCAGCAGCTTGACAGCTAACTATGGCTACACCTTC. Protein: CASSLTANYGYTF.

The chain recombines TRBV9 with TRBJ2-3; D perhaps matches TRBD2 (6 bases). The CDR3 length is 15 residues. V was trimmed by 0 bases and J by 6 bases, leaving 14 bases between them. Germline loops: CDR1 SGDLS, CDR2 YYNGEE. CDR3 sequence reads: CASSVEGGPADTQYF. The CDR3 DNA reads TGTGCCAGCAGCGTAGAGGGAGGCCCCGCGGATACGCAGTATTTT.

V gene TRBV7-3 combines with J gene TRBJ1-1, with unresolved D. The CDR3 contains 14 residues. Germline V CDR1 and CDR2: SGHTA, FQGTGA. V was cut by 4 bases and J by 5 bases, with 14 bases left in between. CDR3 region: CASSSESGRTEAFF. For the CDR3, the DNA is TGTGCCAGCAGCTCCGAGTCGGGGAGGACTGAAGCTTTCTTT.

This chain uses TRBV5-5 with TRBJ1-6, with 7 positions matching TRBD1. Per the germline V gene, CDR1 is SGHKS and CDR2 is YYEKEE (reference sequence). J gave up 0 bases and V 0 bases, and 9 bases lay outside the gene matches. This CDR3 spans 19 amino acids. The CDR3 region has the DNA TGTGCCAGCAGCTTGGAGGATTGGGGACAGAGCTCCTATAATTCACCCCTCCACTTT. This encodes CASSLEDWGQSSYNSPLHF.

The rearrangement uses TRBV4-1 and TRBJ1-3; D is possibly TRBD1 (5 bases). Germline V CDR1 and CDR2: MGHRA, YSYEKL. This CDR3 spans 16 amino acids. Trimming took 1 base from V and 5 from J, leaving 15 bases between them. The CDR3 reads CASSQVLDSSRNTIYF. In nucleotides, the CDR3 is TGCGCCAGCAGCCAAGTATTAGACAGCTCAAGAAACACCATATATTTT.

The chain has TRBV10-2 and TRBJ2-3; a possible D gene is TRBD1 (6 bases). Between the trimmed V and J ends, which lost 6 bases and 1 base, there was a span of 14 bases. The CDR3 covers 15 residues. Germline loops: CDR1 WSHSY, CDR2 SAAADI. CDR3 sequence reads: CASSGFEGGTDTQYF. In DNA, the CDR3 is TGCGCCAGCAGCGGATTTGAGGGGGGCACAGATACGCAGTATTTT.

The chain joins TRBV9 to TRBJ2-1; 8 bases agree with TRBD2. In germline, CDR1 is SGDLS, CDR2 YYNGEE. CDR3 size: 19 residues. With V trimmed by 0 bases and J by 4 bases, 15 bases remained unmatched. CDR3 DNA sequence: TGTGCCAGCAGCGTAGGTTCGGGGAGCGGGGGATCTTCTTACAATGAGCAGTTCTTC. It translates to CASSVGSGSGGSSYNEQFF.

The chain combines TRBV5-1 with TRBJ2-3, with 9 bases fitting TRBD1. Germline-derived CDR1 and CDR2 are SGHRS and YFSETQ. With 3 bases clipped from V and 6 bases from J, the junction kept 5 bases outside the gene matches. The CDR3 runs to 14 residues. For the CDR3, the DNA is TGCGCCAGCAGCTCGGGACAGGGTGCGGATACGCAGTATTTT. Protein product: CASSSGQGADTQYF.

CDR3 sequence (DNA): TGTGCCACCAGCAGCCCCCCGGCCAGGGCGGACTATGGCTACACCTTC. Protein sequence: CATSSPPARADYGYTF. The chain combines TRBV15 with TRBJ1-2, with D possibly matching TRBD1 (5 bases). Trimming took off 3 bases at V and 3 bases at J, with 17 bases between the two ends. The CDR3 is 16 residues long. Germline CDR1 is LNHNV and CDR2 is YYDKDF (reference sequence).

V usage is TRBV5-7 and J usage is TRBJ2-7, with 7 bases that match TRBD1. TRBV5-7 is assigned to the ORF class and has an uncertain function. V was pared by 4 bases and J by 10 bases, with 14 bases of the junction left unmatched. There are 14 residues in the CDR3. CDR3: CASSPIASQGPQYF. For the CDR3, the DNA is TGTGCCAGCAGCCCTATTGCCTCACAGGGGCCTCAGTACTTC.

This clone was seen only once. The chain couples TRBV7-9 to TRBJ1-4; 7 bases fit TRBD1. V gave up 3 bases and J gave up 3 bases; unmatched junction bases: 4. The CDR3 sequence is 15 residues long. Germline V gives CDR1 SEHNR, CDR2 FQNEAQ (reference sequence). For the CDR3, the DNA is TGTGCCAGCAGCTTCCCAGGGGGTGCTAATGAAAAACTGTTTTTT. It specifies CASSFPGGANEKLFF.

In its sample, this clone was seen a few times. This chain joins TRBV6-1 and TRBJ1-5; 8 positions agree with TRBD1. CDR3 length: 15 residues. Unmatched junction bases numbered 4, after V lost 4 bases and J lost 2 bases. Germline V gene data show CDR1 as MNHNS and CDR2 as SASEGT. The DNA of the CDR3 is TGTGCCAGCAGTGCGACAGGGGAGGGCAATCAGCCCCAGCATTTT. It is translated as CASSATGEGNQPQHF.